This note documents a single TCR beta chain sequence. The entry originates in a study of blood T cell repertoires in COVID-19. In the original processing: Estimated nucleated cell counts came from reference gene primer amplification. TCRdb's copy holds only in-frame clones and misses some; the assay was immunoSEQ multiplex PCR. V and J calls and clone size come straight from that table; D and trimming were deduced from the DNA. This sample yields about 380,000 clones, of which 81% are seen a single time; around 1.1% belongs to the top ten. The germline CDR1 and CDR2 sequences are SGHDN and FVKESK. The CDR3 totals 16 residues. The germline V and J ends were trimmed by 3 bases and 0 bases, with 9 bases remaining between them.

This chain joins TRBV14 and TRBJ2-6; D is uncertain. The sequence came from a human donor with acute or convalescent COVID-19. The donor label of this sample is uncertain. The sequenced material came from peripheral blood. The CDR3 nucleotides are TGTGCCAGCAGCCAGGCAGGCTACTCTGGGGCCAACGTCCTGACTTTC. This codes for CASSQAGYSGANVLTF. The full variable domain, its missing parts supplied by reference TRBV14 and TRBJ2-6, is EAGVTQFPSHSVIEKGQTVTLRCDPISGHDNLYWYRRVMGKEIKFLLHFVKESKQDESGMPNNRFLAERTGGTYSTLKVQPAELEDSGVYFCASSQAGYSGANVLTFGAGSRLTVL.